This entry features one T cell receptor (beta chain) sequence. TCRdb processed the 5' RACE reads again and assigns one entry to each CDR3 protein, with no DNA. This listing includes about 450,000 distinct CDR3 sequences. The length of the CDR3 is 13 residues. Germline-derived CDR1 and CDR2 are ENHRY and SYGVKD. This entry comes from a study of T cells expressing NK-cell markers. The wider study: Eight donors were sequenced, of whom seven were HCMV-seropositive, while the remaining one was HCMV-seronegative.

The receptor comes from a woman between 18 and 75 years old in good health. Sequencing input: blood T cells: a sorted CD56 or NKG2C T cell subset, CD4+ or CD8+ T cells, or bulk PBMC T cells (not recorded which). The J gene is TRBJ2-7, the V gene TRBV10-3; TCRdb reports TRBD1, a call that lacks DNA to check it against. CDR3 protein: CAISSGQIYEQYF.